This record looks at one T cell receptor (beta chain) sequence and its context. Its antigen remains unknown. Stated treatment: 10-day PBMC culture with coronavirus spike peptide pools or control peptides (ViraFEST assay). ViraFEST expanded antigen-specific T cells with peptide pools, then sequenced TCRs. An Oncomine TCR Beta short-read assay was used to sequence the DNA from cultured CD4+ T cells. MiXCR was run by TCRdb on the PCR reads, yielding one entry per CDR3 protein. The table shows about 18,000 distinct CDR3 sequences, with just under 55% occurring only once. These data originate in a study of vaccination and CD4 T cells after COVID-19. Study context: Convalescent patients had positive nasal swab PCR results for SARS-CoV-2. Disease was mild in roughly 10 and severe in one. Post-vaccine sampling followed dose two by a median roughly 70 days (range 14 to 241).

Input material: CD4+ T cells from blood, cultured in vitro. The sequence was obtained from a human donor who had recovered from COVID-19.

CDR3 in DNA: TGTGCCTGGAGTGTACTGGACAGTTCCATCTATGGCTACACCTTC. Protein product: CAWSVLDSSIYGYTF. This chain uses TRBV30 with TRBJ1-2; a weak D match, TRBD1 (6 bases). Germline lookup yields CDR1 GTSNPN and CDR2 SVGIG (reference sequence). There are 15 residues in the CDR3. V shed 0 bases and J shed 4 bases, with 15 bases lying between them. Full variable domain (remainder filled in from reference TRBV30 and TRBJ1-2): SQTIHQWPATLVQPVGSPLSLECTVEGTSNPNLYWYRQAAGRGLQLLFYSVGIGQISSEVPQNLSASRPQDRQFILSSKKLLLSDSGFYLCAWSVLDSSIYGYTFGSGTRLTVV.